This T cell receptor beta chain is drawn from a study of graft-versus-host responses after intestinal transplantation. Study details: Following induction with anti-thymocyte globulin, all recipients were given tacrolimus and steroids for two to three years. General study results and limits: The presence of high graft-versus-host to host-versus-graft clonal ratios in allografts characterized patients with graft-donor T cell macrochimerism. GvH clones surfaced in recipient marrow, some emerging earlier in ileum or blood.

TCRdb keeps only in-frame clones here, not all; method: immunoSEQ multiplex PCR. The table lists about 81,000 clones, roughly 90% of them singletons. The CDR3 spans 14 residues. Trimming cost V 2 bases and J 3 bases; bases outside gene matches: 1. The germline V gene has CDR1 SGHRS and CDR2 YFSETQ. Regarding this clone: Antigen specificity is unknown.

The input for sequencing was unstimulated CD4+ T cells sorted from spleen or lymph node cells, taken before transplant. The gene calls are TRBV5-1 and TRBJ2-2, with 7 bases matching TRBD1. The source of this sequence is a human donor who was the organ donor for an intestinal transplant. CDR3 sequence reads: CASSLQGYTGELFF. The CDR3 region has the DNA TGCGCCAGCAGCTTACAGGGGTACACCGGGGAGCTGTTTTTT.